The text below deals with one T cell receptor beta chain. This sample is part of a study of T cells expressing NK-cell markers. TCRdb re-called the 5' RACE reads; one entry per CDR3 protein, DNA not given. The table lists roughly 390,000 distinct CDR3 sequences, with about 10% in the top ten. This CDR3 has 16 residues. CDR1 is MGHRA and CDR2 is YSYEKL in the germline V gene. This sequence was found in a woman aged 45-60 years in good health. The chain employs TRBV4-1 and TRBJ2-2; TCRdb's D gene call, TRBD1, goes unchecked for lack of DNA. The sequenced material came from blood T cells: a sorted CD56 or NKG2C T cell subset, CD4+ or CD8+ T cells, or bulk PBMC T cells (not recorded which). CDR3 in amino acids: CASSQSDRGYTGELFF.